Below, 27 T cell receptor beta chains from the same sample are listed, as sequenced in a study of neurological immune-mediated disorders (dated by TCRdb to between 2018 and 2020). Receptor libraries were prepared by 5' RACE. Sequencing was performed on an Illumina HiSeq 2500. TCRdb trimmed the raw reads at Q25, called clones with MiXCR and kept productive beta chains. Each CDR3 protein appears once, grouped with its most common genes and DNA. This sample holds more than 35,000 distinct CDR3 sequences; about 9.4% were observed only once. The top ten constitute roughly 7.1% of the sample. Specimen: PBMCs. The receptor source for this set is a woman in her 30s with HTLV-1-associated myelopathy (HAM/TSP).

This clonotype was recorded a few times. The chain recombines TRBV20-1 with TRBJ2-7; D tentatively reads TRBD1 or TRBD2 (5 bases each). The CDR3 loop spans 14 amino acids. CDR1 and CDR2 (germline): DFQATT, SNEGSKA (reference sequence). V dropped 6 bases and J dropped 0 bases, with 15 bases sitting between them. The CDR3 DNA reads as TGCAGTGCCCGGAGAGGGGCTAGCTCCTACGAGCAGTACTTC. Its translation: CSARRGASSYEQYF.

The V and J genes are TRBV9 and TRBJ1-5, with 7 positions matching TRBD1. Germline V gene lookup returns CDR1 SGDLS and CDR2 YYNGEE. There are 15 residues in the CDR3. Germline trimming cut 8 bases from V and 3 bases from J; bases unmatched to any gene: 11. CDR3 nucleotides: TGTGCCAGTAGAGCCCGGGGACAGATCAATCAGCCCCAGCATTTT. Translating gives CASRARGQINQPQHF.

This clonotype was detected ten times or more. This chain uses TRBV6-1 with TRBJ2-7; 8 nucleotides match TRBD1. J lost 2 bases, V lost 6 bases, and 9 bases had no gene match. This CDR3 is 15 amino acids long. Germline V lookup: CDR1 MNHNS, CDR2 SASEGT. CDR3 DNA: TGTGCCAGCAGCTCAGGGGGCGCCGGGACCTACGAGCAGTACTTC. Its translation is CASSSGGAGTYEQYF.

This clonotype was detected many times. J is TRBJ2-2 and V is TRBV12-3 or TRBV12-4; possibly TRBD1 or TRBD2 for D (5 bases each). This CDR3 region has 12 residues. Deletions cut 6 bases from V and 6 bases from J, with 8 bases between. The CDR3 coding sequence is TGTGCCAGCAGGAGGGGTCCCGGGGAGCTGTTTTTT. Its translation: CASRRGPGELFF.

This clonotype was seen at least ten times. The chain's CDR3 is CASSYSGADGTQYF. CDR3 DNA sequence: TGTGCCAGCAGTTACTCCGGGGCAGATGGGACCCAGTACTTC. The chain employs TRBV6-5 and TRBJ2-5; D assignment may be TRBD1 or TRBD2 (5 bases each). This CDR3 is 14 amino acids long. From germline, CDR1 is MNHEY and CDR2 SVGAGI. Trimming left V 0 bases short and J 7 bases short, with 12 bases between.

This clonotype was seen ten or more times. The chain carries TRBV7-2 and TRBJ1-2, with D tentatively TRBD1 (5 bases). CDR1 and CDR2 (germline): SGHTA, FQGNSA. The CDR3 is 14 amino acids. Trimming cost V 2 bases and J 6 bases, with 13 bases left between them. The CDR3 spells CASSLQGVRDGYTF. DNA of the CDR3: TGTGCCAGCAGCTTACAAGGGGTACGGGATGGCTACACCTTC.

This clonotype was detected ten times or more. V is TRBV11-2 and J is TRBJ2-1; 9 nucleotides align to TRBD1. The CDR3 contains 15 residues. V lost 5 bases and J lost 6; bases outside the gene matches: 8. From germline, CDR1 is SGHAT and CDR2 FQNNGV. CDR3 residues: CASSGSETGGNEQFF. The DNA for the CDR3 is TGTGCCAGCAGCGGATCCGAGACAGGGGGCAATGAGCAGTTCTTC.

This clonotype was observed many times. This chain links TRBV20-1 with TRBJ1-1; D is undetermined. The V gene lost 0 bases and the J gene lost 10 bases, with 12 bases spanning the gap. Germline assignment: CDR1 DFQATT and CDR2 SNEGSKA (reference sequence). The CDR3 sequence is 12 residues long. Here the CDR3 DNA reads TGCAGTGCTAGAGATCAAGGGAGTACAGCTTTCTTT. This codes for CSARDQGSTAFF.

This clonotype was seen ten or more times. The chain employs TRBV20-1 and TRBJ1-1, with D possibly being TRBD1 (5 bases). In germline, CDR1 is DFQATT, CDR2 SNEGSKA (reference sequence). CDR3 length: 14 residues. V was cut by 0 bases and J by 0 bases, with 8 bases left in between. In DNA form, the CDR3 reads TGCAGTGCTAGAGAGGCGGGGGTGAACACTGAAGCTTTCTTT. Translated, it gives CSAREAGVNTEAFF.

This clonotype has ten or more counts. The J gene is TRBJ1-1, the V gene TRBV19; D is perhaps TRBD1 (5 bases). Germline CDR1 LNHDA, CDR2 SQIVND (reference sequence). V was pared by 3 bases and J by 5 bases, with 13 bases between. The CDR3 covers 14 residues. The DNA for the CDR3 is TGTGCCAGTAGTATTACAATGGGGGGGACTGAAGCTTTCTTT. Encoded protein: CASSITMGGTEAFF.

The table lists this clonotype with many counts. The chain combines TRBV20-1 with TRBJ1-6; a weak D match, TRBD1 (5 bases). Germline values: CDR1 DFQATT, CDR2 SNEGSKA (reference sequence). The length of the CDR3 is 16 residues. V was pared by 1 base and J by 7 bases, with 17 bases between. The CDR3: CSARADSTPWNSPLHF. CDR3 bases: TGCAGTGCTAGAGCTGACAGCACCCCCTGGAATTCACCCCTCCACTTT.

A few counts support this clonotype. The genes are TRBV10-3 and TRBJ1-4; D uncertain. This CDR3 is built from 14 residues. The germline V and J ends were trimmed by 3 bases and 4 bases, with 9 bases remaining between them. Germline loops: CDR1 ENHRY, CDR2 SYGVKD. CDR3 sequence reads: CAISEKQFNEKLFF. The CDR3 coding sequence is TGTGCCATCAGTGAAAAACAGTTTAATGAAAAACTGTTTTTT.

This clonotype was counted at least ten times. The rearrangement joins TRBV5-1 to TRBJ1-1; tentatively, D is TRBD1 (5 bases). The CDR3 has 16 residues. Germline-derived CDR1 and CDR2 are SGHRS and YFSETQ. Trimming took 0 bases from V and 3 from J, leaving 15 bases between them. The CDR3, as DNA: TGCGCCAGCAGCTTGGAAGGTCGGGGCCGGGACACTGAAGCTTTCTTT. Translated: CASSLEGRGRDTEAFF. The full variable domain, completed using reference TRBV5-1 and TRBJ1-1, is KAGVTQTPRYLIKTRGQQVTLSCSPISGHRSVSWYQQTPGQGLQFLFEYFSETQRNKGNFPGRFSGRQFSNSRSEMNVSTLELGDSALYLCASSLEGRGRDTEAFFGQGTRLTVV.

This clonotype occurred many times. The V and J genes are TRBV20-1 and TRBJ2-1, with D possibly TRBD2 on 5 matching bases. This CDR3 has 12 amino acids. Germline loops: CDR1 DFQATT, CDR2 SNEGSKA (reference sequence). Trimming took off 6 bases at V and 9 bases at J, with 15 bases between the two ends. In DNA form, the CDR3 reads TGCAGTGCCCGAAGACCTAGCTCTGAGCAGTTCTTC. Its protein is CSARRPSSEQFF.

This clonotype was seen at least ten times. V gene TRBV24-1 combines with J gene TRBJ2-2; no clear D gene. Trimming removed 5 bases from V and 5 bases from J, with 5 bases in between. CDR1 and CDR2 (germline): KGHDR, SFDVKD. The CDR3 length is 12 residues. The CDR3 DNA reads as TGTGCCACCAGTGTACGGACCGGGGAGCTGTTTTTT. As protein: CATSVRTGELFF.

This clonotype was counted many times. The chain is built from TRBV5-1 and TRBJ2-2, with D unresolved. The CDR3 contains 14 residues. Germline loops: CDR1 SGHRS, CDR2 YFSETQ. V lost 7 bases to trimming and J lost 1 base, with 11 bases between them. The CDR3 protein is CASLLGGNTGELFF. CDR3 DNA sequence: TGCGCCAGCCTCCTTGGTGGGAACACCGGGGAGCTGTTTTTT.

Ten or more counts support this clonotype. The chain combines TRBV5-1 with TRBJ2-1; 14 positions agree with TRBD2. J gave up 0 bases and V 4 bases, and 12 bases lay outside the gene matches. The CDR3 has 20 amino acids. Germline lookup yields CDR1 SGHRS and CDR2 YFSETQ. This CDR3 is CASSPSGGLAGGRSYNEQFF. The DNA for the CDR3 is TGCGCCAGCAGCCCCAGCGGTGGACTAGCGGGGGGACGCTCCTACAATGAGCAGTTCTTC.

This clonotype showed up many times. The V gene is TRBV7-9, the J gene TRBJ1-1; no reliable D call. Germline lookup yields CDR1 SEHNR and CDR2 FQNEAQ (reference sequence). Trimming removed 4 bases from V and 1 base from J, with 7 bases in between. The CDR3 consists of 13 residues. CDR3 sequence: CASSWAENTEAFF. The CDR3 DNA follows: TGTGCCAGCAGCTGGGCAGAGAACACTGAAGCTTTCTTT.

This clonotype was counted at least ten times. The rearrangement links TRBV20-1 to TRBJ2-4; 7 bases match TRBD1. The CDR3 extends over 16 amino acids. CDR1 is DFQATT and CDR2 is SNEGSKA in the germline V gene (reference sequence). J lost 0 bases, V lost 3 bases, and 8 bases had no gene match. The CDR3, as DNA: TGCAGTGCTAGCCGGGACAGACTAATAGCCAAAAACATTCAGTACTTC. The encoded protein is CSASRDRLIAKNIQYF.

This clonotype has a handful of counts. The V call is TRBV6-1, the J call TRBJ2-1, with D unclear. CDR3 length: 14 amino acids. From germline, CDR1 is MNHNS and CDR2 SASEGT. V dropped 7 bases and J dropped 2 bases, with 12 bases sitting between them. The CDR3 loop is CASTHPDAYNEQFF. DNA for the CDR3: TGTGCCAGCACCCACCCGGATGCCTACAATGAGCAGTTCTTC.

This clonotype was picked up many times. The rearrangement links TRBV15 to TRBJ1-1, with TRBD1 as a possible D gene (6 bases). The CDR3 contains 14 residues. The germline V and J ends were trimmed by 4 bases and 10 bases, with 19 bases remaining between them. CDR1 is LNHNV and CDR2 is YYDKDF in the germline V gene (reference sequence). The CDR3 nucleotides are TGTGCCACCAGCACGAGGGGGGGCCCCGTAAGAGCTTTCTTT. Translation: CATSTRGGPVRAFF.

This clonotype was detected ten times or more. The chain links TRBV20-1 to TRBJ1-2; D is perhaps TRBD1 (5 bases). Trimming pared 5 bases from V and 5 bases from J, leaving 15 bases between. The germline gives CDR1 DFQATT, CDR2 SNEGSKA (reference sequence). The CDR3 is 13 amino acids. CDR3 nucleotide sequence: TGCAGTGCTCACGGAGGGGTCGGGTATGGCTACACCTTC. This encodes CSAHGGVGYGYTF.

Ten or more counts support this clonotype. The rearrangement uses TRBV20-1 and TRBJ2-7; 7 nucleotides align to TRBD1. The CDR3 has 15 amino acids. CDR1 and CDR2 from the germline V gene are DFQATT and SNEGSKA (reference sequence). V trimming: 3 bases; J trimming: 3 bases; junction bases outside the gene matches: 11. As DNA, the CDR3 is TGCAGTGCTAGGCTCCGGGACAGAAGTCACTACGAGCAGTACTTC. The encoded protein is CSARLRDRSHYEQYF.

This clonotype appeared many times. The CDR3 is CASSLGSTGPVEKLFF. CDR3 coding DNA: TGCGCCAGCAGCTTGGGGTCGACAGGGCCGGTGGAAAAACTGTTTTTT. The chain recombines TRBV5-1 with TRBJ1-4; 7 bases align to TRBD1. Germline CDR1 reads SGHRS; CDR2 reads YFSETQ. The CDR3 has 16 residues. V dropped 0 bases and J dropped 8; count of bases not matched to a gene: 10.

The sample holds many counts of this clonotype. The chain carries TRBV5-1 and TRBJ2-1; 12 positions agree with TRBD2. The V gene end was trimmed by 0 bases and the J gene end by 12 bases; junction bases not matched to a gene: 10. Per the germline V gene, CDR1 is SGHRS and CDR2 is YFSETQ. The CDR3 spans 16 residues. Written as DNA, the CDR3 is TGCGCCAGCAGCTTGGTGGAGCTAGCGGGGGGGCGCGGGCAGTTCTTC. This sequence encodes CASSLVELAGGRGQFF.

This clonotype occurred many times. The rearrangement uses TRBV30 and TRBJ1-5; TRBD1 aligns across 9 bases. Trimming took 2 bases from V and 1 from J; bases not matched to a gene: 3. CDR1 GTSNPN and CDR2 SVGIG come from the germline V gene (reference sequence). CDR3 length: 15 amino acids. The CDR3 coding sequence is TGTGCCTGGAGTACAGGGGGCGCGAGCAATCAGCCCCAGCATTTT. The encoded protein is CAWSTGGASNQPQHF.

This rearrangement joins TRBV7-9 to TRBJ2-5; perhaps TRBD1 as D (5 bases). Germline V gives CDR1 SEHNR, CDR2 FQNEAQ (reference sequence). The V end lost 5 bases, the J end lost 1 base, and 8 bases lay between the germline ends. The CDR3 length is 13 residues. The CDR3 sequence is CASSKDSQETQYF. CDR3 in DNA: TGTGCCAGCAGCAAAGACAGCCAAGAGACCCAGTACTTC.